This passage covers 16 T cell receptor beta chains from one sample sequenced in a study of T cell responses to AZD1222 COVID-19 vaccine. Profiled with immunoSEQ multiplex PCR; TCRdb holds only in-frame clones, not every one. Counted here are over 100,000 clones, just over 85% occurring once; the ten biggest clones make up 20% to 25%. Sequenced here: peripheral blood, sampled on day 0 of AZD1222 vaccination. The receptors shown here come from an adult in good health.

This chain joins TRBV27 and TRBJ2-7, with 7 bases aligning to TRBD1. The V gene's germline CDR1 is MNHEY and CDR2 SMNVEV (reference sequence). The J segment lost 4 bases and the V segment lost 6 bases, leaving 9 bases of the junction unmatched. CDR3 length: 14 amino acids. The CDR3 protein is CASRIQGNLYEQYF. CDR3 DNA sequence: TGTGCCAGCAGGATACAGGGGAACTTATACGAGCAGTACTTC.

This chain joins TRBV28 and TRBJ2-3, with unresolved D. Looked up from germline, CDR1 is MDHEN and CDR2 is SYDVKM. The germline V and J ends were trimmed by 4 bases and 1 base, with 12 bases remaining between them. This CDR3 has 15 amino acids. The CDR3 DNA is TGTGCCAGCAGTTCTCCGGACCGCCGCACAGATACGCAGTATTTT. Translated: CASSSPDRRTDTQYF.

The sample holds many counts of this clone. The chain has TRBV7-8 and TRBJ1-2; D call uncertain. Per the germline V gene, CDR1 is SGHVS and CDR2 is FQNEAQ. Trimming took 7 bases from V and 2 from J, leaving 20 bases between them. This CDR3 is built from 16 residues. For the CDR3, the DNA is TGTGCCAGCACCCTGGAGAGCACAGCGGGGAACTATGGCTACACCTTC. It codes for CASTLESTAGNYGYTF.

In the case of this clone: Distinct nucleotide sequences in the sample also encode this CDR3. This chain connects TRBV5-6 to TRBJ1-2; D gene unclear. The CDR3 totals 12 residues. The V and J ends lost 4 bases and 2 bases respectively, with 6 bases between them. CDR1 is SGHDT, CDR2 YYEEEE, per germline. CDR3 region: CASSLLNYGYTF. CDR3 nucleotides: TGTGCCAGCAGCCTCCTAAACTATGGCTACACCTTC.

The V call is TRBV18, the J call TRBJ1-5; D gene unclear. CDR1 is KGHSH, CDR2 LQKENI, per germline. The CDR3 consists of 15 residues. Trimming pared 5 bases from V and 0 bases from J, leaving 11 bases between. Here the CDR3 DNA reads TGTGCCAGCTCATCCCCCAAGGTTAGCAATCAGCCCCAGCATTTT. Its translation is CASSSPKVSNQPQHF. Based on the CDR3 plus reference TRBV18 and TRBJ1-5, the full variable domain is NAGVMQNPRHLVRRRGQEARLRCSPMKGHSHVYWYRQLPEEGLKFMVYLQKENIIDESGMPKERFSAEFPKEGPSILRIQQVVRGDSAAYFCASSSPKVSNQPQHFGDGTRLSIL.

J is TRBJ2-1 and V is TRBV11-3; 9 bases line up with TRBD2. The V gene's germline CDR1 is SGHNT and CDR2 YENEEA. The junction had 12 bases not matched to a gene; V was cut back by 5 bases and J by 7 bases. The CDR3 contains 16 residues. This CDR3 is CASSLSGGRQANEQFF. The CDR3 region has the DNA TGTGCCAGCAGCCTTAGCGGGGGCCGCCAAGCGAATGAGCAGTTCTTC.

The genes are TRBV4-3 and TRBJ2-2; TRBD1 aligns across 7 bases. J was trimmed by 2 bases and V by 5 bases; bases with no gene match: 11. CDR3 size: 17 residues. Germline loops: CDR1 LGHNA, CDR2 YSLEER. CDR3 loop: CASSFHLGQENTGELFF. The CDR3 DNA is TGCGCCAGCAGCTTCCACCTAGGACAGGAAAACACCGGGGAGCTGTTTTTT.

The CDR3 DNA is TGTGCCATCAGTGTGGGACATCCGGATCCCTATGGCTACACCTTC. It translates to CAISVGHPDPYGYTF. The rearrangement links TRBV10-3 to TRBJ1-2; possibly TRBD1 for D (6 bases). Germline CDR1 and CDR2: ENHRY and SYGVKD. Deletions cut 4 bases from V and 4 bases from J, with 16 bases between. This CDR3 has 15 amino acids.

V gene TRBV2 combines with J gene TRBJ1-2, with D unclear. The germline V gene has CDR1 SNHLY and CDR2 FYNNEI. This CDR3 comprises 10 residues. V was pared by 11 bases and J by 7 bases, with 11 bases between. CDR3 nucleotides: TGTGCCGGCCTTTTCTTTGGCTACACCTTC. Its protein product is CAGLFFGYTF. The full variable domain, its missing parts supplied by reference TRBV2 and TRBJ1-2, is EPEVTQTPSHQVTQMGQEVILRCVPISNHLYFYWYRQILGQKVEFLVSFYNNEISEKSEIFDDQFSVERPDGSNFTLKIRSTKLEDSAMYFCAGLFFGYTFGSGTRLTVV.

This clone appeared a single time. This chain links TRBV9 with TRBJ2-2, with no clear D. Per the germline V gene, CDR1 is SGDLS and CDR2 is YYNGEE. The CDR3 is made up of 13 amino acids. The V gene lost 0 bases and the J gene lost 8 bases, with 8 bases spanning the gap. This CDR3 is CASSVAMGGELFF. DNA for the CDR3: TGTGCCAGCAGCGTAGCGATGGGGGGGGAGCTGTTTTTT.

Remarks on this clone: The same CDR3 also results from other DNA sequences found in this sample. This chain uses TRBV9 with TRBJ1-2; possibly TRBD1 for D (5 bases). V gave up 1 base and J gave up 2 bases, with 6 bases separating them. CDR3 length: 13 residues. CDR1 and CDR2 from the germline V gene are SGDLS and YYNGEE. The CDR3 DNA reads TGTGCCAGCAGCGTAAGGGGCAACTATGGCTACACCTTC. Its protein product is CASSVRGNYGYTF.

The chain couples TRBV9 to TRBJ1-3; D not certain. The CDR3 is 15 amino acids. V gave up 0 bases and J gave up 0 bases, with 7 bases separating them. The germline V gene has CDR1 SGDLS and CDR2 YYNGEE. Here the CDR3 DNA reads TGTGCCAGCAGCGTAGAGGCAGGCTCTGGAAACACCATATATTTT. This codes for CASSVEAGSGNTIYF.

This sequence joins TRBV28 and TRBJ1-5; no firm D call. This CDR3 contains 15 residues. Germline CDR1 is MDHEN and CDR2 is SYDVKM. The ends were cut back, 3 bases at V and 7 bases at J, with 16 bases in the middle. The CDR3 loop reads CASSLGPRAGQPQHF. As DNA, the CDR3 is TGTGCCAGCAGTTTGGGCCCCCGGGCGGGACAGCCCCAGCATTTT.

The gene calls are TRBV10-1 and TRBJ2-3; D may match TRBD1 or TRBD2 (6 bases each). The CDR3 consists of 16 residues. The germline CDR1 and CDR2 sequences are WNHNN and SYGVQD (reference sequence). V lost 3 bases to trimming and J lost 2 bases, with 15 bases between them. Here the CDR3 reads CASSEGMRGATDTQYF. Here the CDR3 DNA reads TGCGCCAGCAGTGAAGGGATGAGGGGGGCCACAGATACGCAGTATTTT.

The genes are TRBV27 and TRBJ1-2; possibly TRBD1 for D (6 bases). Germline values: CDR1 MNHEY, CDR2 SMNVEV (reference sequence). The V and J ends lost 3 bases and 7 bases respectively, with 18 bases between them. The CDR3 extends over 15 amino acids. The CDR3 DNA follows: TGTGCCAGCAGTTTTGCGGGGGGCGGTAGTATTGGCTACACCTTC. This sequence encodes CASSFAGGGSIGYTF.

CDR3 sequence reads: CASAKKSGGAYNEQFF. The CDR3 DNA sequence: TGTGCCAGCGCAAAAAAAAGCGGGGGGGCCTACAATGAGCAGTTCTTC. The rearrangement links TRBV9 to TRBJ2-1, with 10 bases identical to TRBD2. Germline trimming cut 7 bases from V and 2 bases from J; bases unmatched to any gene: 9. Germline CDR1 SGDLS, CDR2 YYNGEE. This CDR3 comprises 16 residues. Complete variable domain (other parts from reference TRBV9 and TRBJ2-1): DSGVTQTPKHLITATGQRVTLRCSPRSGDLSVYWYQQSLDQGLQFLIQYYNGEERAKGNILERFSAQQFPDLHSELNLSSLELGDSALYFCASAKKSGGAYNEQFFGPGTRLTVL.